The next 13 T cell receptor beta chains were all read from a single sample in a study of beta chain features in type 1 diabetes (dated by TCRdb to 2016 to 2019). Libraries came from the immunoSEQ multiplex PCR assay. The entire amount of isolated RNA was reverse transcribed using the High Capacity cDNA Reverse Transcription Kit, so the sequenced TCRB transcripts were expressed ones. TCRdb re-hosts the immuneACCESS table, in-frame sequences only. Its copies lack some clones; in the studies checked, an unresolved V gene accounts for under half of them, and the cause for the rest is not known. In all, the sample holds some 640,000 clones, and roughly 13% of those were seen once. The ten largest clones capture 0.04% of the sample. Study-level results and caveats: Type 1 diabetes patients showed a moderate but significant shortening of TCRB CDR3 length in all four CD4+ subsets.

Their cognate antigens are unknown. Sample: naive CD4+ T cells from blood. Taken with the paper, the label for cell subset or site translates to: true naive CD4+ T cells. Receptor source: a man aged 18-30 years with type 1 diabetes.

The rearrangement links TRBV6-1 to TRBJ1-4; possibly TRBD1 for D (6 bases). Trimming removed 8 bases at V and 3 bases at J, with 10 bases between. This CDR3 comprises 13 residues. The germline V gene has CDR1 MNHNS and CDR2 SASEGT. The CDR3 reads CASRGAANEKLFF. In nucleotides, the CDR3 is TGTGCCAGCCGGGGGGCGGCTAATGAAAAACTGTTTTTT.

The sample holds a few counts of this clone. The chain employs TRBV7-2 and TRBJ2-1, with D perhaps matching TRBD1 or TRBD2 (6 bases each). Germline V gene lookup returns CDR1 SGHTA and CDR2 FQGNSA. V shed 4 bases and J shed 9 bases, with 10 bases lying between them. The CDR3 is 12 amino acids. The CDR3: CASSSGGREQFF. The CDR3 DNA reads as TGTGCCAGCAGCTCTGGGGGGCGTGAGCAGTTCTTC.

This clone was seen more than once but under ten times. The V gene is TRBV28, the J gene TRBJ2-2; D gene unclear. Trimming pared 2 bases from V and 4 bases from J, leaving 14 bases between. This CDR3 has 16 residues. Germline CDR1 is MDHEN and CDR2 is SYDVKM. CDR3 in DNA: TGTGCCAGCAGTTTACCCGCCACCGGATCCACCGGGGAGCTGTTTTTT. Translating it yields CASSLPATGSTGELFF.

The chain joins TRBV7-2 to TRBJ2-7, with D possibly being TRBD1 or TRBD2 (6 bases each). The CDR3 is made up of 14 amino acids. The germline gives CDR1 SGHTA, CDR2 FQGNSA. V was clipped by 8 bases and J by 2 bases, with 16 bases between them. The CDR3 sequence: CASRPGGSAYEQYF. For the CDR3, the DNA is TGTGCCAGCCGACCCGGGGGCAGTGCCTACGAGCAGTACTTC.

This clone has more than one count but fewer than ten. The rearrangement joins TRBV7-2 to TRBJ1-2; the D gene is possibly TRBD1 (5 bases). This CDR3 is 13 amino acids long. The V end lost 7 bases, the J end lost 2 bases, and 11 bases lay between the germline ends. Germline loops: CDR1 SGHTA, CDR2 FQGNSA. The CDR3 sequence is CASNLGRNYGYTF. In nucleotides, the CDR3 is TGTGCCAGCAACTTGGGACGGAACTATGGCTACACCTTC. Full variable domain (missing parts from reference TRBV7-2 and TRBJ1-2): GAGVSQSPSNKVTEKGKDVELRCDPISGHTALYWYRQSLGQGLEFLIYFQGNSAPDKSGLPSDRFSAERTGGSVSTLTIQRTQQEDSAVYLCASNLGRNYGYTFGSGTRLTVV.

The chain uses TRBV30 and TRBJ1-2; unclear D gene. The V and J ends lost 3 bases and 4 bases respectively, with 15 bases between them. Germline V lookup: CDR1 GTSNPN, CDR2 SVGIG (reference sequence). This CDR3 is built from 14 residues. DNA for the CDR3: TGTGCCTGGAGCGTACAGCCTATGAGCTATGGCTACACCTTC. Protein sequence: CAWSVQPMSYGYTF. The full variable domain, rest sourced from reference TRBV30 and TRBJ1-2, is SQTIHQWPATLVQPVGSPLSLECTVEGTSNPNLYWYRQAAGRGLQLLFYSVGIGQISSEVPQNLSASRPQDRQFILSSKKLLLSDSGFYLCAWSVQPMSYGYTFGSGTRLTVV.

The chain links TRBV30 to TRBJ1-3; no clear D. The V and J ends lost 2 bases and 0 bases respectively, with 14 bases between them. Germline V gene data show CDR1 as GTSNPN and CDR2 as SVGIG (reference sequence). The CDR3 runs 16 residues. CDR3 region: CAWSPGIGRSGNTIYF. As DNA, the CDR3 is TGTGCCTGGAGTCCCGGGATAGGCCGCTCTGGAAACACCATATATTTT.

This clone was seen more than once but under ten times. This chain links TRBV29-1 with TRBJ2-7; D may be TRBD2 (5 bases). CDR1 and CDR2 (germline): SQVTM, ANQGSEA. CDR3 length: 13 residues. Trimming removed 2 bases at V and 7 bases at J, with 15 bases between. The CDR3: CSVEQRFTGEQYF. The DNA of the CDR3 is TGCAGCGTTGAACAGCGGTTCACGGGGGAGCAGTACTTC.

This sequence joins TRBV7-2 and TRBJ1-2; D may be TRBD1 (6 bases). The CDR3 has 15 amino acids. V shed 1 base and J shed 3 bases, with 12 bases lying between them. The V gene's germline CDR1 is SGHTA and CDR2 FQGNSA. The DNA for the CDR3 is TGTGCCAGCAGCTTAGGTCCGGGGGCGGACTATGGCTACACCTTC. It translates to CASSLGPGADYGYTF.

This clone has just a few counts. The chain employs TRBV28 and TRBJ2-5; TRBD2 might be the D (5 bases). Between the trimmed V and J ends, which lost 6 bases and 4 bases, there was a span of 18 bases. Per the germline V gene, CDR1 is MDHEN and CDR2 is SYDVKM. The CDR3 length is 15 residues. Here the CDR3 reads CASRPEALEGETQYF. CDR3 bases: TGTGCCAGCAGACCGGAGGCTCTTGAGGGAGAGACCCAGTACTTC.

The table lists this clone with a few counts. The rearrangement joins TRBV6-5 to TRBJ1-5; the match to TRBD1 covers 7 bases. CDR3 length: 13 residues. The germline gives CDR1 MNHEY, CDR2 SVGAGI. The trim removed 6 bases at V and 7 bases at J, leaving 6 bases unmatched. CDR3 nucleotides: TGTGCCAGCAGGCTGACAGGGCAACAGCCCCAGCATTTT. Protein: CASRLTGQQPQHF.

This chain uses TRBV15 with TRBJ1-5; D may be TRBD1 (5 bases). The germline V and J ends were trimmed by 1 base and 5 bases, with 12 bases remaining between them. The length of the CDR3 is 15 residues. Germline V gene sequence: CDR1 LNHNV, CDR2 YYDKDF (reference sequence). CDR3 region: CATSRGPDTDQPQHF. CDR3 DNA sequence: TGTGCCACCAGCAGAGGACCGGACACTGATCAGCCCCAGCATTTT.

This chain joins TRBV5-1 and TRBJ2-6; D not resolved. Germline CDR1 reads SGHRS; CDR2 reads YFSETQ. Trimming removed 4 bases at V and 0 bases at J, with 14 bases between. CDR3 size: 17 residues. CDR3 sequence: CASSIVSQSSGANVLTF. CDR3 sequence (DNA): TGCGCCAGCAGCATCGTCTCCCAGAGCTCTGGGGCCAACGTCCTGACTTTC.